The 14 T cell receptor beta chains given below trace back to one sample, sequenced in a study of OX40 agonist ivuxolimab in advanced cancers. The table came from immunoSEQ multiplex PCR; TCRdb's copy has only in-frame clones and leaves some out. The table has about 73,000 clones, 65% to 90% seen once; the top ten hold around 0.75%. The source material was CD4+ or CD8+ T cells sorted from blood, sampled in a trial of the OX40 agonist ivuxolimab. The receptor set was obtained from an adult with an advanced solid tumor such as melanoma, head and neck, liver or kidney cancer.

The CDR3 spells CASSDGLAVQETQYF. The CDR3 bases are TGTGCCAGCAGCGACGGACTAGCGGTACAAGAGACCCAGTACTTC. V is TRBV5-5 and J is TRBJ2-5; 10 bases fit TRBD2. The CDR3 loop spans 15 amino acids. Germline CDR1 and CDR2: SGHKS and YYEKEE (reference sequence). The trim removed 4 bases at V and 2 bases at J, leaving 5 bases unmatched.

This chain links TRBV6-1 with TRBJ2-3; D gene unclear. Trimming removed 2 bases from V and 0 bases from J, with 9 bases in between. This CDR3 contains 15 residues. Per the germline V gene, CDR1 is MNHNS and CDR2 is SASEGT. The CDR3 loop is CASSEFGISTDTQYF. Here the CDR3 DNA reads TGTGCCAGCAGTGAATTTGGGATTAGCACAGATACGCAGTATTTT.

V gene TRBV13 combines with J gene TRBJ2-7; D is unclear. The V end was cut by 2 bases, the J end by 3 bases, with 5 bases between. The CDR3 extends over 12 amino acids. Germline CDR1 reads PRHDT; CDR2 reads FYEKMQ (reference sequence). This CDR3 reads CASSLSNYEQYF. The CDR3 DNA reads TGTGCCAGCAGCTTATCCAACTACGAGCAGTACTTC.

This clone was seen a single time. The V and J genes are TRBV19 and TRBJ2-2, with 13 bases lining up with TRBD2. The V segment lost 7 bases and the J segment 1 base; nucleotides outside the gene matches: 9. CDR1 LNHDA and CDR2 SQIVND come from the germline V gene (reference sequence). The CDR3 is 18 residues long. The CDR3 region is CASTLGTSGMWNTGELFF. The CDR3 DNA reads TGTGCCAGTACCCTCGGGACTAGCGGGATGTGGAACACCGGGGAGCTGTTTTTT. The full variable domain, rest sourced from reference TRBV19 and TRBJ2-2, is DGGITQSPKYLFRKEGQNVTLSCEQNLNHDAMYWYRQDPGQGLRLIYYSQIVNDFQKGDIAEGYSVSREKKESFPLTVTSAQKNPTAFYLCASTLGTSGMWNTGELFFGEGSRLTVL.

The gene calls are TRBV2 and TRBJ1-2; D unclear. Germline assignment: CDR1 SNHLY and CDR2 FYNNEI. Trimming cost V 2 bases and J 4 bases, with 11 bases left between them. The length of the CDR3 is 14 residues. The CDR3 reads CASSENEDFYGYTF. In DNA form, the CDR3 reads TGTGCCAGCAGTGAAAACGAGGATTTCTATGGCTACACCTTC.

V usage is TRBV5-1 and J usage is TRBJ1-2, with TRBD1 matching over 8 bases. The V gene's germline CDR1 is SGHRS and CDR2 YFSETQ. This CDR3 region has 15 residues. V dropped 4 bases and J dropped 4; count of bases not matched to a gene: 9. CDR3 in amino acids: CASSAAGTGGYGYTF. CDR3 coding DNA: TGCGCCAGCAGCGCCGCCGGGACAGGTGGCTATGGCTACACCTTC. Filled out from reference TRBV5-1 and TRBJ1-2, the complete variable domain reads KAGVTQTPRYLIKTRGQQVTLSCSPISGHRSVSWYQQTPGQGLQFLFEYFSETQRNKGNFPGRFSGRQFSNSRSEMNVSTLELGDSALYLCASSAAGTGGYGYTFGSGTRLTVV.

The CDR3 here is CSVARGLGTDTQYF. As DNA, the CDR3 is TGCAGCGTCGCACGAGGGTTGGGAACAGATACGCAGTATTTT. The chain employs TRBV29-1 and TRBJ2-3; the D gene is possibly TRBD2 (5 bases). The CDR3 loop spans 14 amino acids. Germline V gene data show CDR1 as SQVTM and CDR2 as ANQGSEA. V lost 6 bases and J 3 bases, leaving 16 bases between the germline ends.

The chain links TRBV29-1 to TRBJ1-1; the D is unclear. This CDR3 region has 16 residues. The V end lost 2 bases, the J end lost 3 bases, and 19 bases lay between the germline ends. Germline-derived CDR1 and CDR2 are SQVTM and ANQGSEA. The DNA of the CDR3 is TGCAGCGTTGAATCCCCCTACGGGCCTGAGGACACTGAAGCTTTCTTT. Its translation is CSVESPYGPEDTEAFF.

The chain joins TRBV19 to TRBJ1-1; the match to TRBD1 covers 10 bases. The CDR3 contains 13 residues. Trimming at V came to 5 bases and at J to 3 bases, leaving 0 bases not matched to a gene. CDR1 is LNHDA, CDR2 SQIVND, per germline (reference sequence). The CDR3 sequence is CASSGTGDTEAFF. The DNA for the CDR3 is TGTGCCAGTAGTGGGACAGGGGACACTGAAGCTTTCTTT.

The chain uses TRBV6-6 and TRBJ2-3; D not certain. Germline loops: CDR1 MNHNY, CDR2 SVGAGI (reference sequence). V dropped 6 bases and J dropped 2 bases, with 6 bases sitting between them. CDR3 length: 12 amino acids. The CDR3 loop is CASSQTTDTQYF. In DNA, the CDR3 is TGTGCCAGCAGCCAAACCACAGATACGCAGTATTTT.

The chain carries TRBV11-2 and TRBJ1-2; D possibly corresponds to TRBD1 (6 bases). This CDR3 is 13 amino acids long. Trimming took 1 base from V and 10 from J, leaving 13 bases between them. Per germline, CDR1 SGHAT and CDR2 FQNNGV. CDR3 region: CASSLAGQVTYTF. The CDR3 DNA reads TGTGCCAGCAGCTTAGCGGGACAAGTTACCTACACCTTC.

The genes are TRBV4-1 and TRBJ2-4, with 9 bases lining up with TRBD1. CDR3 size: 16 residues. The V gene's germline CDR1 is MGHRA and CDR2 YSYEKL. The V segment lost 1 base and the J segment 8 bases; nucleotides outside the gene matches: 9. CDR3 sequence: CASSQGLRTGVDIQYF. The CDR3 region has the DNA TGCGCCAGCAGCCAAGGCCTTAGGACAGGGGTTGACATTCAGTACTTC.

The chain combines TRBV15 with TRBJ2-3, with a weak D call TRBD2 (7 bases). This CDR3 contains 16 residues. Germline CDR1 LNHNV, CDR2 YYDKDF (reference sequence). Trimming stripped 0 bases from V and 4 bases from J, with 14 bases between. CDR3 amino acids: CATSRDGGAGADTQYF. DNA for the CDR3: TGTGCCACCAGCAGAGATGGGGGGGCGGGCGCAGATACGCAGTATTTT.

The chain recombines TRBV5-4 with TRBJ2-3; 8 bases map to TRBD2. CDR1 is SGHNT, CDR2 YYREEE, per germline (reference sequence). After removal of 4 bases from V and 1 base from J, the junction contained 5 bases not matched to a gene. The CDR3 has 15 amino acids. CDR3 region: CASSHTGGGTDTQYF. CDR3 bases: TGTGCCAGCAGCCATACGGGGGGGGGCACAGATACGCAGTATTTT.